The clone carrying this T cell receptor beta chain turned up a few times. No antigen is known for it. A read error may be the cause here, since a much bigger clone is one base away. A sample of blood taken at first hyperthyroidism diagnosis preceded any ophthalmopathy symptoms. Amplification yielded TCR beta CDR3 regions, with RNA transcripts as the source. HTBI primers were employed in a first-round RT-PCR of the TCR CDR3. One entry per CDR3 protein, called by TCRdb with MiXCR from the multiplex PCR reads. The sample consists of 300,000 to 450,000 distinct CDR3 sequences, about a sixth of them appearing once. The source of the sample is a study of T cells in Graves' hyperthyroidism and ophthalmopathy. Looking at the study overall: At initial diagnosis, before any treatment had begun, peripheral blood was obtained. Study-wide results and caveats: Ophthalmopathy was separated from stable hyperthyroidism by a 13 V-J model.

CDR1 and CDR2 (germline): SGHTS, YDEGEE. The CDR3 totals 13 residues. Sequencing input: blood. The clonotype was recovered from a woman aged 18-35 years with Graves' hyperthyroidism that later progressed to Graves' ophthalmopathy. The V and J genes are TRBV5-8 and TRBJ1-2; D is perhaps TRBD1 (6 bases). This CDR3 reads CASSLAGVHGYPF. CDR3 in DNA: TGTGCCAGCAGTTTGGCAGGGGTCCATGGCTACCCCTTC.